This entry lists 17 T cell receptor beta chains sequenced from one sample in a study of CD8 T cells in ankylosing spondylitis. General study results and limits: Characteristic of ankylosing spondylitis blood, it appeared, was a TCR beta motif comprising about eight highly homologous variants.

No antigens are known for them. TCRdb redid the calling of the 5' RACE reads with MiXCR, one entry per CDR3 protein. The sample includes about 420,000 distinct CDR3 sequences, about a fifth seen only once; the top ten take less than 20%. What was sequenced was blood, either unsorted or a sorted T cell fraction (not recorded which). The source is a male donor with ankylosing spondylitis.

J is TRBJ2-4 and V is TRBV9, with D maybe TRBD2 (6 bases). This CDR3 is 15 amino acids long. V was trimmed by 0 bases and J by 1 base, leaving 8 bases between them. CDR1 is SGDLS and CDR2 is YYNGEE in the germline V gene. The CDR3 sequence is CASSVAGGAKNIQYF. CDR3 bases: TGTGCCAGCAGCGTAGCTGGGGGGGCCAAAAACATTCAGTACTTC.

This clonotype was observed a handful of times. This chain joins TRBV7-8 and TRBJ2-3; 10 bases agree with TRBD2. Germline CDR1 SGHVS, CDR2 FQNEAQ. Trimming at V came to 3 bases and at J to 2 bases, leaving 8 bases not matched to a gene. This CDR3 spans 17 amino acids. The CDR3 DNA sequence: TGTGCCAGCAGCTTCTGGTTACTAGCGGGATCCACAGATACGCAGTATTTT. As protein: CASSFWLLAGSTDTQYF.

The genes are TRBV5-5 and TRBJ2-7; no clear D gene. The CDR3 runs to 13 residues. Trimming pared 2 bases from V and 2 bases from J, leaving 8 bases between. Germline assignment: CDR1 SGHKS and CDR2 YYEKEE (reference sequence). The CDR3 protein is CASSFDGAYEQYF. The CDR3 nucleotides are TGTGCCAGCAGCTTCGACGGAGCCTACGAGCAGTACTTC.

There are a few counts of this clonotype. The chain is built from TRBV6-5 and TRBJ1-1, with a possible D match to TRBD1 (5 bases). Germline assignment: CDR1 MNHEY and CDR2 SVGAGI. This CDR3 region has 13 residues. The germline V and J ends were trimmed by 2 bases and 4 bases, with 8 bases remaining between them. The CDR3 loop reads CASSYRGGTEAFF. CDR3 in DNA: TGTGCCAGCAGTTACAGGGGTGGCACTGAAGCTTTCTTT.

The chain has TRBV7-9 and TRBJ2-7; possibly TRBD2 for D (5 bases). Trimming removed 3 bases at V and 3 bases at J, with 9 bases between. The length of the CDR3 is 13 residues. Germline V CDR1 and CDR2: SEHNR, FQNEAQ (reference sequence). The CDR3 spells CASSLEAFYEQYF. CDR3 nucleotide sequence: TGTGCCAGCAGCTTGGAGGCATTCTACGAGCAGTACTTC.

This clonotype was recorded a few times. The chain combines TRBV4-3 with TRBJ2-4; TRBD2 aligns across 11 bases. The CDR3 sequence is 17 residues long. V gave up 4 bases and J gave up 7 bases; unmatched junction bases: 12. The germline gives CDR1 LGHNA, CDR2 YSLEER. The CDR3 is CASSRGTSGHFRNIQYF. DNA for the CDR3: TGCGCCAGCAGCCGAGGGACTAGCGGACACTTCAGGAACATTCAGTACTTC.

The CDR3 DNA is TGTGCCAGCAGTAAACCGGGACAGGGTTGGAATGAGCAGTTCTTC. Translating gives CASSKPGQGWNEQFF. The V gene is TRBV12-3 or TRBV12-4, the J gene TRBJ2-1; 9 nucleotides align to TRBD1. With V trimmed by 5 bases and J by 7 bases, 9 bases remained unmatched. The CDR3 contains 15 residues.

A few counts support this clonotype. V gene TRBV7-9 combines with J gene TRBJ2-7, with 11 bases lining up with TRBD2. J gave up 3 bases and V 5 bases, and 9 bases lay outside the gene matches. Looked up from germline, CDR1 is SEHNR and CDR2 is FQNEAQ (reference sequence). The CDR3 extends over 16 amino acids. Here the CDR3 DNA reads TGTGCCAGCAGCCAGCCTAGCGGGAGGACCTTCTACGAGCAGTACTTC. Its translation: CASSQPSGRTFYEQYF.

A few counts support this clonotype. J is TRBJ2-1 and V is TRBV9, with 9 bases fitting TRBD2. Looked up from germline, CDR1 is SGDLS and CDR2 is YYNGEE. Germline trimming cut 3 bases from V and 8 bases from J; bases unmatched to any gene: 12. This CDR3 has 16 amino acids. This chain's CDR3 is CASSAKPGLAVYEQFF. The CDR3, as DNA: TGTGCCAGCAGCGCCAAACCGGGACTAGCTGTGTATGAGCAGTTCTTC.

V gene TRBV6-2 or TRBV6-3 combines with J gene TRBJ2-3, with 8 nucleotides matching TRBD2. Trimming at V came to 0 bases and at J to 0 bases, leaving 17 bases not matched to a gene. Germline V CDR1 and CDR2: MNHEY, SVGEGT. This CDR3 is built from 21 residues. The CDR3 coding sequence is TGTGCCAGCAGTTACTCGGTCAGCTTAGCGGGACCGAACCCTAGCACAGATACGCAGTATTTT. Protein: CASSYSVSLAGPNPSTDTQYF.

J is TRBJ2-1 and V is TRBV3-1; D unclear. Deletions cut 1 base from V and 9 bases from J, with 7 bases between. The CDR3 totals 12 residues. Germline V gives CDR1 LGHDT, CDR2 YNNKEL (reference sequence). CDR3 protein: CASSQAPAEQFF. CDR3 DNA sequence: TGTGCCAGCAGCCAAGCACCAGCTGAGCAGTTCTTC.

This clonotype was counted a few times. CDR3 loop: CASSLWGQGSSGANVLTF. CDR3 nucleotides: TGCGCCAGCAGCTTGTGGGGACAGGGTAGCTCTGGGGCCAACGTCCTGACTTTC. The V call is TRBV5-1, the J call TRBJ2-6; 9 bases are shared with TRBD1. Germline V gene lookup returns CDR1 SGHRS and CDR2 YFSETQ. The length of the CDR3 is 18 residues. Trimming cost V 1 base and J 0 bases; bases outside gene matches: 5.

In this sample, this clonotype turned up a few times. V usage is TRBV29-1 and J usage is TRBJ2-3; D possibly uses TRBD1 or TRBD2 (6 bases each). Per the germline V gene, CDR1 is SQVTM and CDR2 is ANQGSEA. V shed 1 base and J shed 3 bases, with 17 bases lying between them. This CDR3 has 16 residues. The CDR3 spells CSVEGGALGGTDTQYF. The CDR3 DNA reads TGCAGCGTTGAAGGGGGGGCACTCGGGGGAACAGATACGCAGTATTTT.

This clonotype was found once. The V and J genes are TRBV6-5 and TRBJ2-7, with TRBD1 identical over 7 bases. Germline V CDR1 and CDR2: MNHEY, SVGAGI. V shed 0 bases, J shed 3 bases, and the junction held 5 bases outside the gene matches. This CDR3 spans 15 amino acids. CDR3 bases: TGTGCCAGCAGTTACTCTAGGGGGCTAGTCTACGAGCAGTACTTC. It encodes CASSYSRGLVYEQYF.

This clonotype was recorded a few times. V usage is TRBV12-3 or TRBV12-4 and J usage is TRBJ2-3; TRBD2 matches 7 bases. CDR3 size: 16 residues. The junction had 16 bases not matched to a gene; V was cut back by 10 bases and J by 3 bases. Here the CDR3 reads CATLPRAGARTDTQYF. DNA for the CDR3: TGTGCCACCCTTCCCCGGGCGGGAGCCAGAACAGATACGCAGTATTTT.

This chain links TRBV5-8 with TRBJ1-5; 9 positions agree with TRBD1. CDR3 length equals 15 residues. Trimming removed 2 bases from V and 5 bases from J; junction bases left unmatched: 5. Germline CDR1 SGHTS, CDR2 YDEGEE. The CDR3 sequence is CASSLGQGKDQPQHF. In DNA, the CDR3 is TGTGCCAGCAGCTTAGGACAGGGGAAGGATCAGCCCCAGCATTTT.

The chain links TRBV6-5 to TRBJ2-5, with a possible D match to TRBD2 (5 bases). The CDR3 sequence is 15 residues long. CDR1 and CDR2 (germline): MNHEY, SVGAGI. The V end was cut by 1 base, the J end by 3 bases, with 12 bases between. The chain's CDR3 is CASSYFALREETQYF. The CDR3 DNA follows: TGTGCCAGCAGTTACTTCGCGCTGAGGGAAGAGACCCAGTACTTC.